This T cell receptor beta chain was recorded in a study of blood T cell repertoires in COVID-19. V dropped 6 bases and J dropped 5 bases, with 4 bases sitting between them. Germline V gene sequence: CDR1 LNHDA, CDR2 SQIVND (reference sequence). The CDR3 totals 10 residues. TCRdb's table, derived via immunoSEQ multiplex PCR, lists solely in-frame clones and lacks some. In the table there are about 170,000 clones, roughly 90% of which are singletons. The source is an older woman with COVID-19, enrolled during active disease. V and J are TRBV19 and TRBJ1-1; D ambiguous. Input material: peripheral blood. CDR3 amino acids: CASRRTEAFF. For the CDR3, the DNA is TGTGCCAGTAGGAGGACTGAAGCTTTCTTT.